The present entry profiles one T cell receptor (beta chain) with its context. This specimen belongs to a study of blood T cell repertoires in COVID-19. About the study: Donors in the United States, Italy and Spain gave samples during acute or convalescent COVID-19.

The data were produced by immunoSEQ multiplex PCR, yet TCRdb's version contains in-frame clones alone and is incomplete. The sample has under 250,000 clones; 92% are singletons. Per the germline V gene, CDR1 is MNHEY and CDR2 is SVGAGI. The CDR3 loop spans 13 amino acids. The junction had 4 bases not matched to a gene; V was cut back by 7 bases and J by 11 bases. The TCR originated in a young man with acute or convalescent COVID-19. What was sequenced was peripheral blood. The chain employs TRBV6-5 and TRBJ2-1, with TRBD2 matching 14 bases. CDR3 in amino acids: CASTGLAGGQQFF. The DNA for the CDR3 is TGTGCCAGCACCGGACTAGCGGGAGGCCAGCAGTTCTTC.